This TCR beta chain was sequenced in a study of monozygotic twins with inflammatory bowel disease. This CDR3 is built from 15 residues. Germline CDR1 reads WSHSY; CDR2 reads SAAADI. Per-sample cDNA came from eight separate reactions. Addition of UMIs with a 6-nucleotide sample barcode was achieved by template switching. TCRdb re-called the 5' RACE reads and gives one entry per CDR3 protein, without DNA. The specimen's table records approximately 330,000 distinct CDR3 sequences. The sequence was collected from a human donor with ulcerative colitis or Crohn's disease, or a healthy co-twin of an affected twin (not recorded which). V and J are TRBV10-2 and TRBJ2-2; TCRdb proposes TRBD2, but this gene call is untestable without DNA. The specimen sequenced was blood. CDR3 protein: CASIGLAGLTGELFF.